Detailed here is one TCR beta chain. It lacks a known antigen. The input lacks base qualities; no much larger clone sits a single base away. This entry comes from a study of cytomegalovirus exposure and HLA in healthy donors (dated by TCRdb to the late 2010s). In terms of the full investigation: An earlier analysis of approximately 590 of the donors reported about 290 Gb of sequence data and 117 million unique TCR beta sequences from 190 million or so T cells. An early release covering roughly 580 HLA-typed donors comprised approximately 290 gigabases of sequencing data and approximately 80 million unique TCR sequences. Of the roughly 400 genotyped donors, over 65% fell in the genetic ancestry cluster associated with self-reported Caucasian donors. The study was designed to test whether signatures of past pathogen exposure could be identified by cataloging public T cell receptors. Using immunosequencing, the study profiled T cell repertoires from 500 to 800 subjects and related those repertoires to cytomegalovirus serostatus. Besides the first cohort of roughly 640 subjects, a separate validation cohort made up of over 95 different subjects was used. The study combined high-throughput TCR immunosequencing, statistical association of individual TCRs with disease status, and machine learning to predict cytomegalovirus infection status. To study patterns of TCR occurrence, a later analysis re-analyzed previously published TCR beta repertoires from under 750 donors and added high-resolution HLA genotyping. Rather than drawing on any new phenotypic data, the later analysis identified candidate immune exposures from TCR beta sequences and the way those sequences occurred across donors. An earlier analysis of around 580 of the donors used high-throughput TCR beta sequencing to judge whether each TCR beta V gene segment behaved as functional or pseudogenic. Donor age, sex, ethnicity and CMV serostatus were compiled alongside the repertoire data. A later genetic analysis used genome-wide SNP genotypes for about 60% of the roughly 700 donors, treating that subset as a discovery cohort. Every discovery cohort repertoire had been produced on one sequencing platform. HLA typing included class I and class II loci at four-digit resolution. The number of typed donors differed by locus: 629-630 for A, B, C, DRB1 and DQB1; approximately 530 for DQA1; 606 for DPA1; and 400 to 480 for DPB1. A handful of DR-DQ haplotypes were handled as single units for association and clustering because linkage in the cohort was strong. On average, 235,054 unique TCR beta nucleotide sequences were sequenced per donor among some 420 genotyped donors of the cohort, with 15% to 20% of those sequences being non-productive. Study-wide findings and limitations: A later genetic analysis reported fewer N-insertions in productive TCRs among donors in an Asian-associated ancestry cluster than the roughly 690-donor mean. A later analysis reported that several top co-occurrence clusters appeared linked to parvovirus B19, influenza, CMV and Epstein-Barr virus. In this cohort, only TCR beta chains were sequenced, and detectable features were limited by the absence of alpha or paired-chain data. The sequencing pipeline was judged likely to have produced a cluster of highly shared sequence variants as a technical artifact. The authors suggested that the approach could potentially be extended to other disease states and immunological phenotypes. A further reported finding was that TCR beta sequences accurately predicted the HLA-A and HLA-B alleles for most subjects in the first cohort. In an earlier analysis of around 500 of the donors, most TCR beta V segments appeared in productive rearrangements about 90% or about 30% of the time, broadly matching IMGT annotations. Because HLA typing was missing for some donors at each locus, association tests included only the typed subset. In vitro tests confirmed that three of the cytomegalovirus-associated TCR beta chains recognize cytomegalovirus antigens. In a later analysis, HLA-associated TCR beta chains were found to be more clonally expanded and to have lower generation probabilities than equally common non-associated chains. Correlated functional status among segregating V segments might reflect linkage disequilibrium, but an unknown experimental factor could not be ruled out. Presence/absence analyses assumed roughly uniform sequencing depth across donors, an assumption that may not hold. A later analysis associated about 17,000 TCR beta sequences with specific HLA alleles at a false discovery rate of 0.05. While some public TCRs were present in many individuals, most TCR sequences turned up only very rarely across donors. A later analysis found that TCR association rates varied across HLA loci, with DRB1 alleles showing the most associated TCRs and HLA-C alleles the fewest. In the study, approximately 160 TCR beta chains were listed as associated with cytomegalovirus. In a later analysis, most CMV-associated TCR beta chains were found to appear HLA-restricted, with HLA associations seemingly driven largely by CMV exposure. Strong co-occurrence of HLA alleles, especially DR and DQ, made assigning TCR associations to individual alleles difficult. A later genetic analysis associated a missense DCLRE1C variant with V-gene and J-gene trimming of TCR beta chains, and an independent cohort replicated the association. The classifier was reported to diagnose cytomegalovirus status with high specificity and sensitivity in both the original cohort and the validation cohort. Because the 87-base-pair reads could not distinguish some IMGT-functional V segments, including TRBV6-2 and TRBV6-3, those segments were excluded. The earlier analysis of 450 to 700 of the donors excluded approximately 17 rarely observed V segments, including chromosome 9 orphons, because counts were too low. The only immune exposure information available for the cohort was CMV serostatus.

The protocol used for the library was the immunoSEQ multiplex PCR assay. For the multiplex PCR, a mixture combining 60 forward primers for TCR Vbeta segments and 13 reverse primers for TCR Jbeta segments was used. The CDR3 region of rearranged TCR beta genes was amplified from genomic DNA with a multiplex PCR assay. The Illumina HiSeq System was used to sequence the amplified TCR beta libraries as 87-base-pair reads. The study's own analysis went as follows. A later analysis tallied roughly 80 million unique TCR beta chains across the 666 repertoires, and about 10 million of those chains were shared by two or more donors. Raw reads were error-corrected and collapsed into unique sequences with a nearest-neighbor algorithm that merged closely related sequences to remove PCR and sequencing errors. To assign V, D and J gene segments, CDR3 sequences were aligned to IMGT reference sequences. Each retained sequence needed at least a six-nucleotide match to both a V gene segment and a J gene segment. Rearrangements were called productive when the CDR3 lacked stop codons and stayed in frame with V and J; all others were non-productive. CDR3 was defined by IMGT convention, running from the second conserved V-encoded cysteine to the conserved J-encoded phenylalanine. The earlier analysis of about 610 of the donors excluded any sequence lacking an unambiguous match to a single V gene segment. In an earlier analysis of approximately 590 of the donors, a V segment was called functional when productive rearrangements were above 56.7%, and segregating when the standard deviation between donors exceeded 5%. A statistical classification framework was built to diagnose cytomegalovirus status from the catalog of TCR beta chain sequences. A later analysis assigned V and J genes by comparing TCR nucleotide sequences with IMGT/GENE-DB human TR gene sequences. A later analysis assigned CDR3 sequences and most-parsimonious VDJ recombination scenarios with the TCRdist pipeline. In a later analysis, every TCR beta chain was defined by the combination of its CDR3 amino acid sequence and its V-gene family, and reads without a unique V-gene family were dropped. In a later analysis, fewer than 650 highly shared, low-generation-probability nucleotide sequences were removed to address suspected cross-contamination and a sequencing artifact. For each public chain, a later analysis derived a clonal expansion index from normalized ranks of inferred template counts within each repertoire. A later analysis computed generation probabilities with a VDJ recombination model fitted to out-of-frame rearrangements, and checked the results against IGoR. Hypergeometric tests were used in a later analysis to score TCR-TCR, TCR-HLA and TCR-CMV co-occurrence, with a repertoire-size bias correction applied to the TCR pairs. False discovery rates were estimated in a later analysis by permuting HLA or CMV assignments 20 times. A later analysis grouped co-occurring TCRs with DBSCAN, adding TCRdist sequence similarity when clustering within HLA-allele-positive subsets. Repertoires with fewer than 30,000 or more than 120,000 public chains, plus five repertoires with anomalous nucleotide sharing, were excluded from co-occurrence clustering. TCRdb holds this immuneACCESS table with in-frame rearrangements only. Some clones are missing; in checked studies, unresolved V genes explain under half, and the rest has no known cause. D and trimming come from the DNA, and the V and J calls and clone size come from that table. The sample table contains over 130,000 clones; only one count was recorded for 70% to 85% of them. The top ten hold 2.5% of the sample.

The cohort was made up of about 610 healthy bone marrow donors. At the time of sampling, all cohort members were nominally healthy, though unrecorded immune exposures were likely present. The donor was CMV seronegative and belonged to the group of more than 300 seronegative cohort members. A peripheral blood sample was provided by each donor, and peripheral blood mononuclear cells were used for TCR beta sequencing. Genomic DNA extraction from the blood cell samples was performed with the Qiagen DNeasy Blood Extraction Kit. In the germline V gene, CDR1 corresponds to SGDLS and CDR2 to YYNGEE. V is cut back by 1 base and J by 8 bases, with 9 bases in the junction unmatched. There are 15 amino acids in the CDR3, from cysteine to phenylalanine inclusive. The kept DNA is CDR3 alone, 45 bases in frame from the first base.

The chain is encoded by TRBV9 joined to TRBJ2-1; TRBD2 fits 7 bases in the junction. The TCR was taken from a male donor in good health and CMV-seronegative. Sequenced: PBMCs. The nucleotide sequence is given as TGTGCCAGCAGCGTATCCAGCGGGACGCGGGATGAGCAGTTCTTC. Its amino acids are CASSVSSGTRDEQFF.